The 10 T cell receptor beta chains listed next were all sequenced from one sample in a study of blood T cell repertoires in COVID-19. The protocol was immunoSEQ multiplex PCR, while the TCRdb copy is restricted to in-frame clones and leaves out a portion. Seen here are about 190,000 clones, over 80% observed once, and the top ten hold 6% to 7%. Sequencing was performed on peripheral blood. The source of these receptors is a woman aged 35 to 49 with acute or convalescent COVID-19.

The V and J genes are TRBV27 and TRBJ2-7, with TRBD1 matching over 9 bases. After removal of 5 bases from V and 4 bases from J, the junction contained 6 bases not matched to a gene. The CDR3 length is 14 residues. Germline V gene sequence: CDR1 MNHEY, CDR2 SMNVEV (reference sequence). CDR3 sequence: CASSPWDRVYEQYF. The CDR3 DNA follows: TGTGCCAGCAGTCCATGGGACAGGGTATACGAGCAGTACTTC.

Here the CDR3 DNA reads TGCGCCAGTGGGACAGGGACGGTTTCAACCTACGAGCAGTACTTC. Its translation: CASGTGTVSTYEQYF. The chain carries TRBV5-1 and TRBJ2-7; 9 positions agree with TRBD1. The CDR3 has 15 amino acids. J lost 2 bases, V lost 8 bases, and 11 bases had no gene match. Germline CDR1 reads SGHRS; CDR2 reads YFSETQ.

Written as DNA, the CDR3 is TGCGCCAGCGCCGAACAGGGTAACTATGGCTACACCTTC. Its protein product is CASAEQGNYGYTF. The chain has TRBV5-1 and TRBJ1-2, with D possibly being TRBD1 (6 bases). The CDR3 loop spans 13 amino acids. In germline, CDR1 is SGHRS, CDR2 YFSETQ. V dropped 7 bases and J dropped 1 base, with 11 bases sitting between them.

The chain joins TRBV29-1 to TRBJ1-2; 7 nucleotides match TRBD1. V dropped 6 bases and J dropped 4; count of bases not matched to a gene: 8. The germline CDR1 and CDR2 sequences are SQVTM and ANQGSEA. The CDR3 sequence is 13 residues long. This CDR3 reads CSVADRRGYGYTF. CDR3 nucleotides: TGCAGCGTCGCGGACAGGCGGGGCTATGGCTACACCTTC.

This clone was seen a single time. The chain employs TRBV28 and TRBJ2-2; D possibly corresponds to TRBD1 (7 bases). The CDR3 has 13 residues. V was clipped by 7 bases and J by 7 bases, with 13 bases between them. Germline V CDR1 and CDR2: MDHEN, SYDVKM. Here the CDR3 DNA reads TGTGCCAGCATGAGGGGGCGGGGCGGGGAGCTGTTTTTT. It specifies CASMRGRGGELFF.

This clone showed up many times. The DNA of the CDR3 is TGTGCCACCAGTAATCAGGAATTGGACACTGAAGCTTTCTTT. Encoded protein: CATSNQELDTEAFF. The rearrangement joins TRBV24-1 to TRBJ1-1, with D unresolved. V lost 6 bases, J lost 3 bases, and 13 bases lay in between. Per germline, CDR1 KGHDR and CDR2 SFDVKD. CDR3 length: 14 residues.

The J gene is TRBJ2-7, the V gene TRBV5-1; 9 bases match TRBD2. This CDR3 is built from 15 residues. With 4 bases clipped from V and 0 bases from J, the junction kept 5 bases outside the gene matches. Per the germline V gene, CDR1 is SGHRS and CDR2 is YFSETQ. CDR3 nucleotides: TGCGCCAGCAGCGTTAGCGGGGGACCCTCCTACGAGCAGTACTTC. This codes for CASSVSGGPSYEQYF.

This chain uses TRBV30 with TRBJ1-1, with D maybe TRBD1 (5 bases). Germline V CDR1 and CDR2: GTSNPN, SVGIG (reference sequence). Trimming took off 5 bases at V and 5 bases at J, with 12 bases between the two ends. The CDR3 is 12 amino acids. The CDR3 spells CAWGPGWTEAFF. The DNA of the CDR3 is TGTGCCTGGGGCCCAGGGTGGACTGAAGCTTTCTTT.

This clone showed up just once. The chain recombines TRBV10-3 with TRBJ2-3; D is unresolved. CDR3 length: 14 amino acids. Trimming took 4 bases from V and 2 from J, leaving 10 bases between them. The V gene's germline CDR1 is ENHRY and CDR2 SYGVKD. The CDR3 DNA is TGTGCCATCAGTGTGGCGGAGAACACAGATACGCAGTATTTT. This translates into CAISVAENTDTQYF.

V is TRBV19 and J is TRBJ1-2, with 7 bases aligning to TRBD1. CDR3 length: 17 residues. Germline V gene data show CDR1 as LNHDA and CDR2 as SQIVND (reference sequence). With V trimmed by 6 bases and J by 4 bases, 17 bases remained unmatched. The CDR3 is CASRKLSGTESLYGYTF. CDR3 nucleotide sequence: TGTGCCAGTAGAAAGCTTTCCGGGACAGAAAGCCTCTATGGCTACACCTTC.